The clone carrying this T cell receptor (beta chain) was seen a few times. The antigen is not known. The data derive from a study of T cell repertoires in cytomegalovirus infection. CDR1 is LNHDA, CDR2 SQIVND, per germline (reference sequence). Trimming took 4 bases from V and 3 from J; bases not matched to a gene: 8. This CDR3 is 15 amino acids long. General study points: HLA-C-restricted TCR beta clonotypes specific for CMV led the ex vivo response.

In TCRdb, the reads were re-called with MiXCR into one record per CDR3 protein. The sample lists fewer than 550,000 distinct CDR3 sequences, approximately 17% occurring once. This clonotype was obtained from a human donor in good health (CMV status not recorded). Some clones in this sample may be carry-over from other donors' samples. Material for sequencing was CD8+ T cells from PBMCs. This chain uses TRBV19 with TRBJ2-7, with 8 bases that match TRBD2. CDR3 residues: CASSTISGTFYEQYF. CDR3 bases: TGTGCCAGTAGTACGATTAGCGGGACCTTCTACGAGCAGTACTTC.